This T cell receptor (beta chain) appears in the sequencing data of a study of response to subunit inactivated influenza vaccine. MiXCR, applied by TCRdb to the RT-PCR reads, yields one record per CDR3 protein. The sample consists of roughly 700,000 distinct CDR3 sequences, roughly 13% of them appearing once. As regards this clonotype: Its antigen is not identified.

Germline V CDR1 and CDR2: MNHEY, SMNVEV (reference sequence). Trimming removed 2 bases from V and 3 bases from J; junction bases left unmatched: 6. The CDR3 contains 15 residues. General study points: The authors put forward the suggestion that each seasonal influenza vaccination may bring in only a limited number of new T cells.

Material: PBMCs from blood, obtained 14 to 15 days before vaccination. The receptor's source is a man aged 50 or older who received an inactivated influenza vaccine. The chain combines TRBV27 with TRBJ2-7; 8 bases are a match to TRBD2. Here the CDR3 reads CASSLEFGTSYEQYF. The CDR3 DNA follows: TGTGCCAGCAGTTTAGAATTTGGGACTAGCTACGAGCAGTACTTC.